A few counts support the clone carrying this T cell receptor (beta chain). These data are taken from a study of T-cell memory formation after mild COVID-19. In TCRdb, the 5' RACE reads were re-called with MiXCR into one record per CDR3 protein. The repertoire holds 450,000 or so distinct CDR3 sequences, about 19% seen once, with 7.5% to 10% in the top ten. The sequenced sample was PBMCs or a T cell subset sorted from them (not recorded which). The source of this sequence is an adult woman who had mild COVID-19 (a few samples of this study predate the infection). Cell type and time point are not known.

The CDR3 DNA reads TGTGCCAGCAGCTCTCCGACTACTAGCCAAGAGACCCAGTACTTC. Its translation is CASSSPTTSQETQYF. The rearrangement uses TRBV5-5 and TRBJ2-5; D might be TRBD2 (5 bases). There are 15 residues in the CDR3. Germline CDR1 is SGHKS and CDR2 is YYEKEE (reference sequence). The germline V and J ends were trimmed by 3 bases and 1 base, with 13 bases remaining between them.